This entry describes one T cell receptor (beta chain). The target antigen is unknown. The ViraFEST assay expanded antigen-specific CD4+ T cells with viral peptide pools before sequencing. Following 10 days of culture, CD4+ T cells were isolated. Each vaccine recipient was nucleocapsid antibody negative and had no prior SARS-CoV-2 infection. A few million PBMC per well received approximately 11 IU/ml IL-2 and around 11 ug/ml peptides in culture. Produced via immunoSEQ multiplex PCR; TCRdb's table is partial and in-frame only. The data hold about 73,000 clones, with about 78% observed a single time. CDR3 length equals 12 residues. CDR1 and CDR2 from the germline V gene are KGHDR and SFDVKD. The V gene lost 5 bases and the J gene lost 6 bases, with 6 bases spanning the gap. The record originates from a study of vaccination effects on CD4 cells after COVID-19. Points from the study as a whole: Vaccine-induced clones in healthy vaccinees cross-reacted with common cold coronaviruses in only 1 of 255 cases.

The chain is built from TRBV24-1 and TRBJ2-2, with D hard to call. The sequence was collected from a human donor who received a COVID-19 vaccine. The sequencing here drew on CD4+ T cells from PBMCs cultured with SARS-CoV-2 spike peptides, taken before COVID-19 vaccination. DNA for the CDR3: TGTGCCACCAGTGTGGGGTCCGGGGAGCTGTTTTTT. This encodes CATSVGSGELFF.